This passage covers 27 T cell receptor beta chains from one sample sequenced in a study of shared clonotypes between healthy human individuals. Only in-frame clones appear in the TCRdb table, and some are missing; sequencing was by immunoSEQ multiplex PCR. The profile shows under 600,000 clones, approximately 94% of them singletons. The sample taken for sequencing was naive CD4+ T cells sorted from blood. As to subset: CD45RA+ positively selected. The receptors were gathered from a woman younger than 45 in good health.

This sequence joins TRBV9 and TRBJ2-3; the match to TRBD1 covers 7 bases. Unmatched junction bases numbered 10, after V lost 4 bases and J lost 2 bases. This CDR3 has 16 residues. Germline V gene lookup returns CDR1 SGDLS and CDR2 YYNGEE. In nucleotides, the CDR3 is TGTGCCAGCAGCCCCACAGGGGAGCGGTTCACAGATACGCAGTATTTT. Protein product: CASSPTGERFTDTQYF.

The rearrangement uses TRBV28 and TRBJ2-3; 13 bases are a match to TRBD2. With 5 bases clipped from V and 1 base from J, the junction kept 9 bases outside the gene matches. The CDR3 is 18 amino acids. From germline, CDR1 is MDHEN and CDR2 SYDVKM. In nucleotides, the CDR3 is TGTGCCAGCAGTGTACCGGGACTAGCGGGAAAGGGCACAGATACGCAGTATTTT. This sequence encodes CASSVPGLAGKGTDTQYF.

The chain couples TRBV2 to TRBJ2-1, with D tentatively TRBD2 (6 bases). The germline V gene encodes CDR1 SNHLY and CDR2 FYNNEI. The V gene lost 0 bases and the J gene lost 0 bases, with 9 bases spanning the gap. There are 16 residues in the CDR3. DNA for the CDR3: TGTGCCAGCAGTGAAGCGCTCGGGAGCTCCTACAATGAGCAGTTCTTC. Translation gives CASSEALGSSYNEQFF.

The chain employs TRBV11-3 and TRBJ2-7; 7 bases line up with TRBD2. The CDR3 sequence is 15 residues long. Trimming cost V 1 base and J 4 bases; bases outside gene matches: 7. Germline CDR1 is SGHNT and CDR2 is YENEEA. DNA of the CDR3: TGTGCCAGCAGCTTAGCGGCAGCGGGACCTTACGAGCAGTACTTC. As protein: CASSLAAAGPYEQYF.

The J gene is TRBJ2-3, the V gene TRBV6-6; D ambiguous. V lost 0 bases to trimming and J lost 6 bases, with 4 bases between them. This CDR3 is built from 12 residues. Germline CDR1 is MNHNY and CDR2 is SVGAGI (reference sequence). CDR3 nucleotide sequence: TGTGCCAGCAGTTACTCAGGGGATACGCAGTATTTT. Amino acid sequence: CASSYSGDTQYF.

The CDR3 reads CATSRDSGSQETQYF. CDR3 coding DNA: TGTGCCACCAGCCGCGATAGCGGTTCCCAAGAGACCCAGTACTTC. The chain employs TRBV15 and TRBJ2-5; maybe TRBD2 (6 bases). Trimming cost V 5 bases and J 1 base, with 14 bases left between them. Germline loops: CDR1 LNHNV, CDR2 YYDKDF (reference sequence). This CDR3 is 15 amino acids long.

The count of this clone is one. The chain links TRBV6-6 to TRBJ1-1, with 7 nucleotides matching TRBD1. The CDR3 contains 13 residues. Unmatched junction bases numbered 4, after V lost 2 bases and J lost 7 bases. Germline CDR1 and CDR2: MNHNY and SVGAGI (reference sequence). The CDR3 protein is CASSYARGDEAFF. The CDR3 nucleotides are TGTGCCAGCAGTTACGCCAGGGGGGATGAAGCTTTCTTT.

The chain couples TRBV27 to TRBJ2-2; D unclear. Trimming pared 4 bases from V and 4 bases from J, leaving 4 bases between. Germline CDR1 reads MNHEY; CDR2 reads SMNVEV (reference sequence). There are 12 residues in the CDR3. DNA for the CDR3: TGTGCCAGCAGTTCTTTCACCGGGGAGCTGTTTTTT. Its protein product is CASSSFTGELFF.

V and J are TRBV4-1 and TRBJ1-5; 7 nucleotides align to TRBD1. The V and J ends lost 1 base and 0 bases, in that order; junction bases with no gene match: 3. The CDR3 is made up of 16 amino acids. CDR1 is MGHRA, CDR2 YSYEKL, per germline. The CDR3 spells CASSQGQGRSNQPQHF. The CDR3 DNA reads as TGCGCCAGCAGCCAAGGACAGGGCCGTAGCAATCAGCCCCAGCATTTT.

V and J are TRBV28 and TRBJ1-3, with D unclear. V lost 6 bases to trimming and J lost 0 bases, with 9 bases between them. The CDR3 consists of 14 residues. Germline loops: CDR1 MDHEN, CDR2 SYDVKM. The DNA for the CDR3 is TGTGCCAGCAGGATGGGGAGCTCTGGAAACACCATATATTTT. It specifies CASRMGSSGNTIYF.

The genes are TRBV7-9 and TRBJ1-1; D uncertain. The CDR3 consists of 13 residues. CDR1 and CDR2 (germline): SEHNR, FQNEAQ (reference sequence). V was pared by 1 base and J by 8 bases, with 11 bases between. CDR3 coding DNA: TGTGCCAGCAGCTTAGAGCAGAATTTCGAAGCTTTCTTT. Translation: CASSLEQNFEAFF. The full variable domain, completed using reference TRBV7-9 and TRBJ1-1, is DTGVSQNPRHKITKRGQNVTFRCDPISEHNRLYWYRQTLGQGPEFLTYFQNEAQLEKSRLLSDRFSAERPKGSFSTLEIQRTEQGDSAMYLCASSLEQNFEAFFGQGTRLTVV.

This clone showed up just once. The chain employs TRBV7-9 and TRBJ2-7, with a weak D call TRBD2 (7 bases). Per the germline V gene, CDR1 is SEHNR and CDR2 is FQNEAQ (reference sequence). This CDR3 is built from 16 residues. V lost 1 base and J 0 bases, leaving 13 bases between the germline ends. CDR3 region: CASSLGLADSSYEQYF. CDR3 nucleotides: TGTGCCAGCAGCTTAGGTCTAGCGGACAGCTCCTACGAGCAGTACTTC.

The V and J genes are TRBV27 and TRBJ2-3; D is undetermined. Germline lookup yields CDR1 MNHEY and CDR2 SMNVEV (reference sequence). The CDR3 is made up of 13 amino acids. Trimming stripped 8 bases from V and 6 bases from J, with 15 bases between. The CDR3 protein is CASHPPSADTQYF. CDR3 DNA: TGTGCCAGCCACCCCCCTTCTGCGGATACGCAGTATTTT.

The chain uses TRBV10-2 and TRBJ1-5; D may be TRBD1 (5 bases). The CDR3 runs to 15 residues. Germline V lookup: CDR1 WSHSY, CDR2 SAAADI. V was pared by 6 bases and J by 2 bases, with 14 bases between. The CDR3 protein is CASRVGQGRNQPQHF. In DNA, the CDR3 is TGCGCCAGCAGGGTTGGACAAGGGCGCAATCAGCCCCAGCATTTT.

The CDR3 spells CSVSPLAGGGGGQETQYF. The CDR3 DNA follows: TGCAGCGTCTCTCCCTTAGCGGGAGGAGGAGGGGGCCAAGAGACCCAGTACTTC. The V call is TRBV29-1, the J call TRBJ2-5; TRBD2 matches 10 bases. V gave up 6 bases and J gave up 1 base; unmatched junction bases: 17. The CDR3 has 18 residues. Germline V lookup: CDR1 SQVTM, CDR2 ANQGSEA.

The chain uses TRBV2 and TRBJ2-3; D may be TRBD1 or TRBD2 (5 bases each). CDR1 is SNHLY, CDR2 FYNNEI, per germline. The germline V and J ends were trimmed by 8 bases and 2 bases, with 14 bases remaining between them. This CDR3 spans 14 amino acids. The CDR3 loop reads CASENGAYTDTQYF. The CDR3 DNA follows: TGTGCCAGCGAAAACGGGGCCTACACAGATACGCAGTATTTT.

Only a few counts were recorded for this clone. The rearrangement links TRBV7-9 to TRBJ1-5; no firm D call. Germline assignment: CDR1 SEHNR and CDR2 FQNEAQ (reference sequence). V lost 5 bases, J lost 5 bases, and 10 bases lay in between. The length of the CDR3 is 13 residues. CDR3 loop: CASSVTSDQPQHF. The CDR3 bases are TGTGCCAGCAGCGTTACATCAGATCAGCCCCAGCATTTT.

This clone came up once. The chain links TRBV27 to TRBJ2-7; 7 bases are shared with TRBD1. The CDR3 is 14 amino acids. Trimming removed 5 bases from V and 3 bases from J; junction bases left unmatched: 7. CDR1 and CDR2 from the germline V gene are MNHEY and SMNVEV (reference sequence). The CDR3, as DNA: TGTGCCAGCAGTCCCCGGGACAGAGGCTACGAGCAGTACTTC. It is translated as CASSPRDRGYEQYF.

The chain has TRBV19 and TRBJ2-5, with 11 bases identical to TRBD2. The last part of the DNA fits TRBJ2-7 better; the J call may be wrong. Germline values: CDR1 LNHDA, CDR2 SQIVND (reference sequence). This CDR3 comprises 13 residues. The CDR3 here is CASGTSGTYEQYF. The DNA of the CDR3 is TGTGCCAGCGGGACTAGCGGAACCTACGAGCAGTACTTC.

The chain joins TRBV5-1 to TRBJ2-1, with 8 bases aligning to TRBD2. The J segment lost 4 bases and the V segment lost 6 bases, leaving 15 bases of the junction unmatched. The germline V gene has CDR1 SGHRS and CDR2 YFSETQ. The CDR3 contains 17 residues. The CDR3 reads CASNRAIAGLGYNEQFF. Written as DNA, the CDR3 is TGCGCCAGCAATCGAGCAATAGCGGGACTAGGATACAATGAGCAGTTCTTC.

The rearrangement uses TRBV27 and TRBJ2-3; TRBD1 is a possible D gene (6 bases). The CDR3 runs to 16 residues. Deletions cut 8 bases from V and 0 bases from J, with 18 bases between. Germline lookup yields CDR1 MNHEY and CDR2 SMNVEV (reference sequence). The DNA of the CDR3 is TGTGCCAGCGGGCGCCCGGGACACCCGAGCACAGATACGCAGTATTTT. It encodes CASGRPGHPSTDTQYF.

The gene calls are TRBV20-1 and TRBJ2-5; possibly TRBD2 for D (6 bases). V dropped 3 bases and J dropped 11 bases, with 13 bases sitting between them. Looked up from germline, CDR1 is DFQATT and CDR2 is SNEGSKA (reference sequence). CDR3 length: 11 residues. In DNA form, the CDR3 reads TGCAGTGCTAGGGACTATTACAGACAGTACTTC. This encodes CSARDYYRQYF.

The chain recombines TRBV6-1 with TRBJ1-4; D may be TRBD1 (5 bases). The ends were cut back, 7 bases at V and 8 bases at J, with 14 bases in the middle. Germline V lookup: CDR1 MNHNS, CDR2 SASEGT. The CDR3 has 13 amino acids. The CDR3 here is CASTGVVWEKLFF. The DNA of the CDR3 is TGTGCCAGCACGGGGGTGGTTTGGGAAAAACTGTTTTTT.

This chain uses TRBV5-1 with TRBJ2-7; 8 bases are shared with TRBD1. This CDR3 contains 14 residues. The V and J ends lost 3 bases and 0 bases, in that order; junction bases with no gene match: 2. CDR1 is SGHRS and CDR2 is YFSETQ in the germline V gene. CDR3 amino acids: CASSWGQDSYEQYF. The CDR3 bases are TGCGCCAGCAGCTGGGGACAGGACTCCTACGAGCAGTACTTC.

The genes are TRBV5-1 and TRBJ1-4; a possible D gene is TRBD1 (5 bases). Germline V CDR1 and CDR2: SGHRS, YFSETQ. Trimming took 1 base from V and 6 from J, leaving 13 bases between them. The CDR3 is made up of 15 amino acids. CDR3 sequence reads: CASSLTTLGHEKLFF. CDR3 bases: TGCGCCAGCAGCTTGACCACATTGGGGCATGAAAAACTGTTTTTT.

V and J are TRBV19 and TRBJ2-5, with TRBD1 matching 7 bases. J was trimmed by 0 bases and V by 5 bases; bases with no gene match: 3. Per the germline V gene, CDR1 is LNHDA and CDR2 is SQIVND (reference sequence). The CDR3 is made up of 14 amino acids. DNA for the CDR3: TGTGCCAGTAGTTTTGGGACAGACCAAGAGACCCAGTACTTC. It codes for CASSFGTDQETQYF.

This rearrangement joins TRBV19 to TRBJ1-5; D perhaps matches TRBD1 (5 bases). Germline CDR1 LNHDA, CDR2 SQIVND (reference sequence). Trimming stripped 1 base from V and 0 bases from J, with 16 bases between. CDR3 length: 18 amino acids. The CDR3: CASSIAIDSGYSNQPQHF. For the CDR3, the DNA is TGTGCCAGTAGTATAGCCATCGACAGCGGATATAGCAATCAGCCCCAGCATTTT.